Sequencing of this T cell receptor (beta chain) was carried out in a study of shared clonotypes between healthy human individuals. Here immunoSEQ multiplex PCR was the method, and the copy in TCRdb shows in-frame clones only, minus some. The data contain more than 2 million clones, over 85% of them singletons. Per the germline V gene, CDR1 is MNHEY and CDR2 is SMNVEV (reference sequence). V was cut by 4 bases and J by 8 bases, with 18 bases left in between. This CDR3 comprises 15 residues. Terminally differentiated effector memory CD45RA+ cells were excluded by CCR7 positive selection of CD45RO-negative cells.

This sequence joins TRBV27 and TRBJ2-1; perhaps D is TRBD1 or TRBD2 (5 bases each). The clonotype was recovered from a man between 18 and 35 years old in good health. Some clones in this sample may be carry-over from other donors' samples. Sequenced material: naive CD8+ T cells from PBMCs. The CDR3 bases are TGTGCCAGCAGTTACGGGGCCACTCTGGGGGATGAGCAGTTCTTC. This codes for CASSYGATLGDEQFF.